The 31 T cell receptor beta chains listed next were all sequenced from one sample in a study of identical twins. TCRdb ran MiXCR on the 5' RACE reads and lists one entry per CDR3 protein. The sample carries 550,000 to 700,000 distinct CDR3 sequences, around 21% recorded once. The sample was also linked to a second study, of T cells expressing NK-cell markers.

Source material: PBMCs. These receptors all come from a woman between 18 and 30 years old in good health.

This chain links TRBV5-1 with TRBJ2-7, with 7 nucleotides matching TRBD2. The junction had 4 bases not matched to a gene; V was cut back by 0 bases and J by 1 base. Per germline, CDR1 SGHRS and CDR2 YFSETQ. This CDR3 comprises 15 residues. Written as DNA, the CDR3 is TGCGCCAGCAGCTTGGGAACTAGCGATTCCTACGAGCAGTACTTC. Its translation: CASSLGTSDSYEQYF.

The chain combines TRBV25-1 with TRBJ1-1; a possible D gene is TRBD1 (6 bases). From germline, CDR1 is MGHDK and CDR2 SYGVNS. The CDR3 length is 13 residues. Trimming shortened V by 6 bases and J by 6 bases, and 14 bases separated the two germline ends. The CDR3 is CASRLQGTAEAFF. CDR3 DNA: TGTGCCAGCAGATTACAGGGTACGGCTGAAGCTTTCTTT.

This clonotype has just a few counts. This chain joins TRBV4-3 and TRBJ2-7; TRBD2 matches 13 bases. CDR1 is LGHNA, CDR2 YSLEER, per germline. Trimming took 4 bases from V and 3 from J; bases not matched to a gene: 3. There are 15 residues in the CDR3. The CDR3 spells CASSLRTSGGYEQYF. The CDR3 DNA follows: TGCGCCAGCAGCCTACGGACTAGCGGGGGCTACGAGCAGTACTTC.

For the CDR3, the DNA is TGTGCCAGCAGCCAAGATCCGCCAGGGTTTAGCCTAACCTATGGCTACACCTTC. Translation: CASSQDPPGFSLTYGYTF. V usage is TRBV3-1 and J usage is TRBJ1-2, with D possibly being TRBD1 (5 bases). Germline V gives CDR1 LGHDT, CDR2 YNNKEL (reference sequence). V was shortened by 0 bases and J by 4 bases, with 21 bases between the two germline ends. The CDR3 spans 18 residues.

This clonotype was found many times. CDR3 sequence reads: CASSRPQSDGYTF. The CDR3 DNA sequence: TGTGCCAGCAGTCGACCTCAGTCGGACGGCTACACCTTC. This chain links TRBV12-3 or TRBV12-4 with TRBJ1-2; D uncertain. The CDR3 loop spans 13 amino acids. Trimming stripped 5 bases from V and 8 bases from J, with 15 bases between.

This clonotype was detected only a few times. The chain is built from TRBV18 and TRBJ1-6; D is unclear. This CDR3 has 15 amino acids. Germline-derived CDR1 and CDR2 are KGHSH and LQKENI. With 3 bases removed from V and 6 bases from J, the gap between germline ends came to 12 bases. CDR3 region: CASSPGQNTNSPLHF. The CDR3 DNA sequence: TGTGCCAGCTCACCTGGGCAGAATACTAATTCACCCCTCCACTTT.

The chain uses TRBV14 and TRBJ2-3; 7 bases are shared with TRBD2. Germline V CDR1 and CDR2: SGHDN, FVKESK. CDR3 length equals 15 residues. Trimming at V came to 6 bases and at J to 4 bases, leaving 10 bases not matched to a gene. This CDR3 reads CASSLTGGRSDTQYF. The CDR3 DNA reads TGTGCCAGCAGTTTAACGGGAGGTCGGTCAGATACGCAGTATTTT.

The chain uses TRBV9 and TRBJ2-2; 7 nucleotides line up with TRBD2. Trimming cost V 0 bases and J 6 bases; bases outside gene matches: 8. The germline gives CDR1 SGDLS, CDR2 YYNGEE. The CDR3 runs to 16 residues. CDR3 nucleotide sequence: TGTGCCAGCAGCGTAGGGGGGGGACTATCTCCCGGGGAGCTGTTTTTT. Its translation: CASSVGGGLSPGELFF.

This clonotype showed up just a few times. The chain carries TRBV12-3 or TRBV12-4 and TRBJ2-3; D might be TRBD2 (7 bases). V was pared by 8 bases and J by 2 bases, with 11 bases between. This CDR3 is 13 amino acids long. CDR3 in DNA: TGTGCCAGCCGGGGGGCCTTCACAGATACGCAGTATTTT. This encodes CASRGAFTDTQYF.

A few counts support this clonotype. Here the CDR3 reads CASSHGSPSSYEQYF. The DNA for the CDR3 is TGTGCCAGCAGTCACGGTTCCCCGAGCTCCTACGAGCAGTACTTC. The rearrangement links TRBV6-5 to TRBJ2-7; D is unresolved. Trimming shortened V by 5 bases and J by 0 bases, and 14 bases separated the two germline ends. The germline V gene has CDR1 MNHEY and CDR2 SVGAGI. The CDR3 has 15 residues.

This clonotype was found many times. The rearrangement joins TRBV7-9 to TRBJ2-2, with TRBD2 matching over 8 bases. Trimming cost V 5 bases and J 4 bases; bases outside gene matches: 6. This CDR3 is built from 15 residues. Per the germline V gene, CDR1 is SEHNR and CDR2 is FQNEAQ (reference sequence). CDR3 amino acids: CASSRTSLSTGELFF. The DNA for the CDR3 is TGTGCCAGCAGCCGGACTAGCCTGAGCACCGGGGAGCTGTTTTTT.

Here the CDR3 DNA reads TGTGCCAGCAGTATGGAGCGGGAGGGCCCTCTATGGAATGAGCAGTTCTTC. It encodes CASSMEREGPLWNEQFF. The chain has TRBV25-1 and TRBJ2-1, with TRBD2 matching 10 bases. Germline CDR1 reads MGHDK; CDR2 reads SYGVNS. After removal of 5 bases from V and 7 bases from J, the junction contained 14 bases not matched to a gene. This CDR3 comprises 17 residues.

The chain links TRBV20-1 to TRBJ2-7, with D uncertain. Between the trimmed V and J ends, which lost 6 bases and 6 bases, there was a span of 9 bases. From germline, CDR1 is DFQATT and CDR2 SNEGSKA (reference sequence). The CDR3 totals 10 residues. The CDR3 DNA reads TGCAGTGCCCCCCGGGCCGAGCAGTACTTC. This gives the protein CSAPRAEQYF.

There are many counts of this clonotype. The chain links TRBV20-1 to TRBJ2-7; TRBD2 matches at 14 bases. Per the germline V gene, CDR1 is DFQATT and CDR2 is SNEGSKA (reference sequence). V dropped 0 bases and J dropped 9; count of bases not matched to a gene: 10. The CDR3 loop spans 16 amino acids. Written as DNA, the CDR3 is TGCAGTGCTAGAGATTCGTCCGGGACTAGCGGGGGACGGCAGTACTTC. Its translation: CSARDSSGTSGGRQYF.

The CDR3 sequence is CASSLILEAFF. The DNA for the CDR3 is TGTGCCAGCAGTTTGATTCTTGAAGCTTTCTTT. The chain uses TRBV12-3 or TRBV12-4 and TRBJ1-1; D is ambiguous. Trimming removed 3 bases from V and 7 bases from J, with 6 bases in between. The CDR3 covers 11 residues.

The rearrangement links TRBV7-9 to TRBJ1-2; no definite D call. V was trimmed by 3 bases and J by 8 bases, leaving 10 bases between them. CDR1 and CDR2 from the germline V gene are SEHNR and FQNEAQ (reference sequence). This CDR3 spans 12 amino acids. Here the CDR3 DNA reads TGTGCCAGCAGCTTCCTGGTTCTGGGCTACACCTTC. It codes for CASSFLVLGYTF.

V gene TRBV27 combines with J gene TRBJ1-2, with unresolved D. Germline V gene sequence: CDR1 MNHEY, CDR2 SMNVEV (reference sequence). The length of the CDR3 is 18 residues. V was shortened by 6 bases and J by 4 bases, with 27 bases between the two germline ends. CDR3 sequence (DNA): TGTGCCAGCAGCTCATTCCCGGGGTCCTCAGGATCGGGCTATGGCTACACCTTC. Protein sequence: CASSSFPGSSGSGYGYTF.

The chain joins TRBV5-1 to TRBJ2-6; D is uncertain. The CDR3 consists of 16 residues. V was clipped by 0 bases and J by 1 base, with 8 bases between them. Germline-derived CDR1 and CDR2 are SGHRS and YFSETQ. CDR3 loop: CASSLGLNSGANVLTF. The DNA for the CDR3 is TGCGCCAGCAGCTTGGGCTTAAATTCTGGGGCCAACGTCCTGACTTTC.

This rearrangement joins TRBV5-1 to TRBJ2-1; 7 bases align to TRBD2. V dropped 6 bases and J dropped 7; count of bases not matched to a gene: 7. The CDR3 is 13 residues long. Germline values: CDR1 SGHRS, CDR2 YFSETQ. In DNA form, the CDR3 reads TGCGCCAGCAACGGGAGGCGTTTGAATGAGCAGTTCTTC. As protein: CASNGRRLNEQFF.

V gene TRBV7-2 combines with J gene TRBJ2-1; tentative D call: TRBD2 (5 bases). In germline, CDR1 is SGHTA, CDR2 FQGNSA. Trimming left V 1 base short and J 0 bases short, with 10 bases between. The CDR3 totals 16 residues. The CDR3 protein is CASSLGLSVSYNEQFF. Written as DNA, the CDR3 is TGTGCCAGCAGCTTAGGTCTTAGCGTCTCCTACAATGAGCAGTTCTTC.

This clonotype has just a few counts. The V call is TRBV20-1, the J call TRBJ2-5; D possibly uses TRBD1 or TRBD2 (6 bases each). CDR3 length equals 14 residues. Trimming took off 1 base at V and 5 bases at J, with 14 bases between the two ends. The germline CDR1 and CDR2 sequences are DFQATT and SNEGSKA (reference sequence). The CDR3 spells CSARAGAGGETQYF. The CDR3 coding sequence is TGCAGTGCTAGAGCAGGGGCCGGAGGGGAGACCCAGTACTTC.

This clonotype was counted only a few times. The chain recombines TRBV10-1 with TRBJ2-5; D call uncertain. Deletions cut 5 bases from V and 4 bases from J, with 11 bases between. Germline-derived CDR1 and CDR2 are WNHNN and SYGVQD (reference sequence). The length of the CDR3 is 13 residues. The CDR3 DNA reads TGCGCCAGCAGTTGGGGATTCGGAGAGACCCAGTACTTC. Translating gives CASSWGFGETQYF.

The CDR3 nucleotides are TGTTTACCCTGCCCTCAAACCACGGATTCACCCCTCCACTTT. Protein sequence: CLPCPQTTDSPLHF. The chain employs TRBV21-1 and TRBJ1-6. TRBV21-1 is assigned pseudogene status. The CDR3 contains 14 residues.

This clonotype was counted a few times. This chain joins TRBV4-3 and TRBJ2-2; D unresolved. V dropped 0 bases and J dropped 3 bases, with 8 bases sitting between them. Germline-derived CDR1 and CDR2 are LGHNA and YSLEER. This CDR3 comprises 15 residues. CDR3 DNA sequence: TGCGCCAGCAGCCAAGAGAAGCCCTACACCGGGGAGCTGTTTTTT. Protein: CASSQEKPYTGELFF.

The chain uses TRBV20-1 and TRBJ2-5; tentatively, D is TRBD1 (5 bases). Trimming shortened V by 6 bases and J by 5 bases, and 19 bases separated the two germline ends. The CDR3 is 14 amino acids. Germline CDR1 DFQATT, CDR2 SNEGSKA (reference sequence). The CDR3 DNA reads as TGCAGTGCCCTCGTGGGGCAGCTGACGGAGACCCAGTACTTC. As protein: CSALVGQLTETQYF.

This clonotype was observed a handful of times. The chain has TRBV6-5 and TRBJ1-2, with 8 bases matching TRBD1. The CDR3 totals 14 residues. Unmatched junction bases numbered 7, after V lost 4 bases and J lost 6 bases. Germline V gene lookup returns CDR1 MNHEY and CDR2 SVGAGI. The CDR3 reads CASSSGGDYHGYTF. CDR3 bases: TGTGCCAGCAGTTCAGGGGGCGATTATCATGGCTACACCTTC.

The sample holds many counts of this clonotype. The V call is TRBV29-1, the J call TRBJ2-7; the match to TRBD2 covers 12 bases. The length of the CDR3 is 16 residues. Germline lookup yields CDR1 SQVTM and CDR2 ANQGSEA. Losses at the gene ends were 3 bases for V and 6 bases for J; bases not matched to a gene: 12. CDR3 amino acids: CSVDRRGTSGSIEQYF. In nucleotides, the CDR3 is TGCAGCGTTGATCGGCGTGGGACTAGCGGGTCTATCGAGCAGTACTTC.

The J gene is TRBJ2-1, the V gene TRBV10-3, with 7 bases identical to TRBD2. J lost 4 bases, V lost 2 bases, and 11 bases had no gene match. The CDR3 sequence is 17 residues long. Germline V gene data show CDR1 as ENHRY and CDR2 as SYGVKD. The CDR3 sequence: CAISEPPWAGEYNEQFF. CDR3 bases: TGTGCCATCAGTGAGCCGCCTTGGGCGGGAGAGTACAATGAGCAGTTCTTC.

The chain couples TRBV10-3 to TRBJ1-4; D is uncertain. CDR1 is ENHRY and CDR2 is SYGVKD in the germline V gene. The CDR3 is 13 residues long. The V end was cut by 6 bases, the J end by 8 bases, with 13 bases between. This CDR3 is CAISPGRGEKLFF. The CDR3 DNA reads TGTGCCATCAGCCCCGGGCGGGGAGAAAAACTGTTTTTT.

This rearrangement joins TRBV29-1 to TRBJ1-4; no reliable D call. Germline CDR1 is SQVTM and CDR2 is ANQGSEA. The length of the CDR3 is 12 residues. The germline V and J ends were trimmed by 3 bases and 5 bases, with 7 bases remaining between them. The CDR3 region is CSVEVYNEKLFF. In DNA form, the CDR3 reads TGCAGCGTTGAGGTCTACAATGAAAAACTGTTTTTT.

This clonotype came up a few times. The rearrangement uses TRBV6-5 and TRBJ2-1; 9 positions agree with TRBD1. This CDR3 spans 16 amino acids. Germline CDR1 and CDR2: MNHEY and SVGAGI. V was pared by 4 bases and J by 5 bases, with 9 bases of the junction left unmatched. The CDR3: CASSSPGQGLHNEQFF. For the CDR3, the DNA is TGTGCCAGCAGTTCTCCGGGACAGGGTCTCCACAATGAGCAGTTCTTC.